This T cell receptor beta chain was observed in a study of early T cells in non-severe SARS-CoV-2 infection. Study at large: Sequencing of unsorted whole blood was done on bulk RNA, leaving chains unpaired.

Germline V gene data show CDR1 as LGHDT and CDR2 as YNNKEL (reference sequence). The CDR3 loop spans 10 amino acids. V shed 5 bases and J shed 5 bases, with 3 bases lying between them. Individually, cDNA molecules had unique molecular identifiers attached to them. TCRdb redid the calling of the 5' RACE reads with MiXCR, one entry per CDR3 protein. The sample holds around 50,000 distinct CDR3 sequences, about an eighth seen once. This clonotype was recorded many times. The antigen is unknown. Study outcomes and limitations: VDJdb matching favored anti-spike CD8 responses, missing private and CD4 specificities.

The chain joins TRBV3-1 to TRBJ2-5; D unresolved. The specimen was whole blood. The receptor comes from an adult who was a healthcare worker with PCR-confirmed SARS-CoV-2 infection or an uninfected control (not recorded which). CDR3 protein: CASSGETQYF. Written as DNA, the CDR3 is TGTGCCAGCAGCGGGGAGACCCAGTACTTC.